The T cell receptor beta chain under discussion was sequenced for a study of spatial heterogeneity in lung cancer. This clonotype counts as medium-sized. The CDR3 loop spans 15 amino acids. Trimming stripped 1 base from V and 4 bases from J, with 8 bases between. Germline V lookup: CDR1 SGHDN, CDR2 FVKESK. Specified time point: sample taken at primary tumor resection. Tumor, nontumor lung or frozen PBMC supplied whole RNA, sequenced without sorting. One entry per CDR3 protein results from TCRdb running MiXCR on the 5' RACE reads. The sample lists about 2,500 distinct CDR3 sequences, 4.4% occurring once.

V usage is TRBV14 and J usage is TRBJ2-6; the D gene is possibly TRBD1 (6 bases). This clonotype was obtained from a female donor with early-stage non-small cell lung cancer. Specimen: normal lung tissue next to the tumor, collected at surgery. CDR3 region: CASSQVGTGANVLTF. In nucleotides, the CDR3 is TGTGCCAGCAGCCAAGTTGGGACAGGGGCCAACGTCCTGACTTTC.